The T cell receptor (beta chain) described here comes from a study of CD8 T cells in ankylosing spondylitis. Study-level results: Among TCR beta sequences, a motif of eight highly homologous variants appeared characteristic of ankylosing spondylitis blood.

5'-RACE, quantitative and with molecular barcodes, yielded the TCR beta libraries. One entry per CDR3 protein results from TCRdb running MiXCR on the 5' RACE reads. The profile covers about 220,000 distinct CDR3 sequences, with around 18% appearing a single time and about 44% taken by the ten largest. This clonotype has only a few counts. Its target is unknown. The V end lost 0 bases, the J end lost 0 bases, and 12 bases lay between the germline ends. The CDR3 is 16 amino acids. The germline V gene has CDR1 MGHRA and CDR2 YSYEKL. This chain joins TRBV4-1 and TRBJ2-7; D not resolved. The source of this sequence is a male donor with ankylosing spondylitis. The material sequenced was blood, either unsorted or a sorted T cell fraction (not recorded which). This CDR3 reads CASSQDSSETSYEQYF. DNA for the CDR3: TGCGCCAGCAGCCAAGATTCCAGCGAGACCTCCTACGAGCAGTACTTC.